This T cell receptor (beta chain) is drawn from a study of T cell responses to AZD1222 COVID-19 vaccine. General study results and limits: When two AZD1222 doses had been given, Spike-specific TCR breadth and depth rose. Donor demographics were predominantly white British with a female majority; clonal diversity may be underestimated. CD4 TCRs linked to vaccination spanned spike, dominating at 160-218 and 743-854.

This table comes from immunoSEQ multiplex PCR, and its TCRdb copy is limited to in-frame clones, with some not included. The data show some 79,000 clones, roughly 85% seen once. Combined were second doses at about 4 or about 12 weeks. The CDR3 loop spans 12 amino acids. CDR1 is SQVTM, CDR2 ANQGSEA, per germline. This clone was detected only once. The antigen remains undetermined. The junction and the germline gene differ at one end; a read error may be behind it. This sample comprised peripheral blood, obtained 28 days after the second AZD1222 dose. The genes are TRBV29-1 and TRBJ1-2; unclear D gene. This receptor was obtained from an adult who received the AZD1222 COVID-19 vaccine. The CDR3 sequence is CSVDRGDYGYTF. CDR3 sequence (DNA): TGCAGCGTTGATCGCGGAGACTATGGGTACACCTTC.